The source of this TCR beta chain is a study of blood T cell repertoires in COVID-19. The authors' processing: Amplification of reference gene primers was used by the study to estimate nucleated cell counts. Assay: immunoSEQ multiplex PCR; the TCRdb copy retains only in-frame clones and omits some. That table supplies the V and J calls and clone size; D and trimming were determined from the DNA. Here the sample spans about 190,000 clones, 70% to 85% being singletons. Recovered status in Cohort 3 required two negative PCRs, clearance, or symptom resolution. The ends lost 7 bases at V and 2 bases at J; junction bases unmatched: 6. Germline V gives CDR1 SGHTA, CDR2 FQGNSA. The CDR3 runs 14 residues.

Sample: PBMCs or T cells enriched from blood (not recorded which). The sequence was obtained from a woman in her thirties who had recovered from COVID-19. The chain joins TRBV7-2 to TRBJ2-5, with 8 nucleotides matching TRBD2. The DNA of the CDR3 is TGTGCCAGCATCCTGGGACTAGTTCAAGAGACCCAGTACTTC. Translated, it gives CASILGLVQETQYF.